This record looks at one T cell receptor (beta chain) sequence and its context. As yet, its antigen is unknown. This specimen comes from a study of naive and memory T cell subsets. Study conclusions and caveats: Clonotypes here are unpaired alpha or beta chain sequences.

Overnight CMV lysate stimulation of fresh PBMCs defined donor CMV status by CD4+ IFNgamma. Both TRBC1 and TRBC2 were covered by a beta constant-region primer of two equimolar oligonucleotides. TCRdb redid the calling of the UMI-ligation and nested PCR reads with MiXCR, one entry per CDR3 protein. The sample lists 130,000 to 150,000 distinct CDR3 sequences; around 15% were seen once. Germline trimming cut 6 bases from V and 5 bases from J; bases unmatched to any gene: 8. Germline assignment: CDR1 MNHEY and CDR2 SVGEGT. This CDR3 is 15 amino acids long. The chain combines TRBV6-2 or TRBV6-3 with TRBJ2-2, with TRBD2 matching 8 bases. The origin of this receptor is a human donor in good health. Sequenced material: naive CD4+ T cells from blood. CDR3 loop: CASRGAGVVTGELFF. The CDR3 bases are TGTGCCAGCAGAGGAGCGGGAGTTGTGACCGGGGAGCTGTTTTTT.